The clone carrying this TCR beta chain was seen many times. The data stem from a study of neurological immune-mediated disorders. The CDR3 sequence is 17 residues long. After removal of 3 bases from V and 2 bases from J, the junction contained 4 bases not matched to a gene. The V gene's germline CDR1 is DFQATT and CDR2 SNEGSKA (reference sequence). 5'RACE with 10-nucleotide random UMIs produced the cDNA. Over 180 million TCR-beta sequences, together covering 15-18 subjects, were produced by every individual sequencing run that was carried out. TCRdb ran MiXCR on the 5' RACE reads and lists one entry per CDR3 protein. Altogether some 20,000 distinct CDR3 sequences are present, 6% to 8.5% being singletons, with the ten largest covering roughly a sixth.

Material for sequencing was CD8+ T cells from blood. The gene calls are TRBV20-1 and TRBJ2-1, with TRBD2 identical over 16 bases. The sequence was collected from a woman in her 30s with HTLV-1-associated myelopathy (HAM/TSP). The CDR3 loop is CSARGTSGGDTYNEQFF. In DNA, the CDR3 is TGCAGTGCTAGGGGGACTAGCGGGGGGGACACCTACAATGAGCAGTTCTTC.